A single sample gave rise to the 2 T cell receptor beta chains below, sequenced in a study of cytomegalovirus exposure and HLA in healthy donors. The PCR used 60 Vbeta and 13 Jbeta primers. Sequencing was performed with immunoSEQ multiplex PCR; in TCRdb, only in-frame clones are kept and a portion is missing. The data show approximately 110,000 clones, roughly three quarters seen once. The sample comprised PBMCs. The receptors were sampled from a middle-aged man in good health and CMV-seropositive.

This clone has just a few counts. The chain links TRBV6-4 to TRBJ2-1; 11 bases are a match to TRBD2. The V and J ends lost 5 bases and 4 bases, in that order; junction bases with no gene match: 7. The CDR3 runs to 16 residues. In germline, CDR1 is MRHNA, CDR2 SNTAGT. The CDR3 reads CASSPSGTSGYNEQFF. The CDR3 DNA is TGTGCCAGCAGTCCTTCCGGGACTAGCGGTTACAATGAGCAGTTCTTC.

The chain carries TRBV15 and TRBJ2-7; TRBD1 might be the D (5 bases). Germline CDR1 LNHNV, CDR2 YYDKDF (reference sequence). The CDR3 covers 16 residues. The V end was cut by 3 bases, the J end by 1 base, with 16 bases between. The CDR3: CATSRDRGIVSYEQYF. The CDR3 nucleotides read TGTGCCACCAGCAGGGATAGGGGCATAGTATCCTACGAGCAGTACTTC.